This TCR beta chain was retrieved from a study of T cell changes during pregnancy in multiple sclerosis. Here immunoSEQ multiplex PCR was the method, and the copy in TCRdb shows in-frame clones only, minus some. Here the sample spans approximately 52,000 clones, around 92% being singletons. In germline, CDR1 is MDHEN, CDR2 SYDVKM. This CDR3 comprises 14 residues. V lost 5 bases and J lost 4, with 12 bases in between. The specimen was CD4+ T cells from peripheral blood mononuclear cells, collected after pregnancy. V and J are TRBV28 and TRBJ1-5; D is possibly TRBD1 (6 bases). The TCR comes from a female donor with multiple sclerosis, enrolled in a pregnancy study. The CDR3 protein is CASSAGTINQPQHF. CDR3 DNA sequence: TGTGCCAGCAGTGCCGGGACAATAAATCAGCCCCAGCATTTT.